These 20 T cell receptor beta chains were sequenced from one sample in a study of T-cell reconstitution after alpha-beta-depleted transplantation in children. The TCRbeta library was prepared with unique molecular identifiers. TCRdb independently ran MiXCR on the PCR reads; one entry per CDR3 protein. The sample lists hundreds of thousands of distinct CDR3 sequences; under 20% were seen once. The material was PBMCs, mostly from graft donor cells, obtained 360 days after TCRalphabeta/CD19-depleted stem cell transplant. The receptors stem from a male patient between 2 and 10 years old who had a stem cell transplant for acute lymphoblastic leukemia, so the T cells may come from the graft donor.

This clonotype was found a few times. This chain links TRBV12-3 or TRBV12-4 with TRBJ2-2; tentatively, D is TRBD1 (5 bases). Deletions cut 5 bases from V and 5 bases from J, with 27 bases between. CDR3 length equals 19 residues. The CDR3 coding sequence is TGTGCCAGCAGTCCCCCTTCCGGGTTGCAGGGAAAGAAAACCGGGGAGCTGTTTTTT. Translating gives CASSPPSGLQGKKTGELFF.

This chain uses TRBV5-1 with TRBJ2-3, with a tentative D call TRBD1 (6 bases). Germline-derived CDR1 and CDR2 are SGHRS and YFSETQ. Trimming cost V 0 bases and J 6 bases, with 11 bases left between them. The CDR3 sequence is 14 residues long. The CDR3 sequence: CASSLARGVDTQYF. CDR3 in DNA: TGCGCCAGCAGCTTGGCCAGGGGCGTGGATACGCAGTATTTT.

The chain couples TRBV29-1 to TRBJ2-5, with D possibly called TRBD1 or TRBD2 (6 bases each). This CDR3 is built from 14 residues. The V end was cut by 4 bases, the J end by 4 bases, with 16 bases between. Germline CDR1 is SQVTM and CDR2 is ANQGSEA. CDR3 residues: CSVVGWGASETQYF. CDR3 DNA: TGCAGCGTTGTAGGTTGGGGGGCATCAGAGACCCAGTACTTC.

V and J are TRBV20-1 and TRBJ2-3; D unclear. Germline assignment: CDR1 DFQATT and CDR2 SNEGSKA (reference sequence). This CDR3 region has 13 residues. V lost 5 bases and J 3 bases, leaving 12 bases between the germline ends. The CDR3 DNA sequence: TGCAGTGCTCGACTCATGGCGACAGATACGCAGTATTTT. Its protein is CSARLMATDTQYF.

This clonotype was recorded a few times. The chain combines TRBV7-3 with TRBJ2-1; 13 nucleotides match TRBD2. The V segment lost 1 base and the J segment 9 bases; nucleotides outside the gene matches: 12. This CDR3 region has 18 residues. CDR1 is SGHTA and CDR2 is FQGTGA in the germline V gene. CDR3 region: CASSLMSLLAGGPREQFF. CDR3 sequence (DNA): TGTGCCAGCAGCTTAATGTCCCTACTAGCGGGGGGGCCTCGTGAGCAGTTCTTC.

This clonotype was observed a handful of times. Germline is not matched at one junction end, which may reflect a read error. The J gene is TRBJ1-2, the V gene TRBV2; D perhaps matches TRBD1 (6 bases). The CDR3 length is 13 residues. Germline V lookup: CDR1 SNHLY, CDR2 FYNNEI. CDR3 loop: CASEQGVDYGYTF. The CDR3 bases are TGTGCCAGCGAACAGGGTGTTGACTATGGCTACACTTTC.

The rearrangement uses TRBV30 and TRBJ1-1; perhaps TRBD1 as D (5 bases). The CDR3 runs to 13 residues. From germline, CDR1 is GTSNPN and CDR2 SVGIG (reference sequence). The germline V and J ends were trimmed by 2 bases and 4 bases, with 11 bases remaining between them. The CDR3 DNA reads TGTGCCTGGAGTATGGGGGTTGGCACTGAAGCTTTCTTT. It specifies CAWSMGVGTEAFF.

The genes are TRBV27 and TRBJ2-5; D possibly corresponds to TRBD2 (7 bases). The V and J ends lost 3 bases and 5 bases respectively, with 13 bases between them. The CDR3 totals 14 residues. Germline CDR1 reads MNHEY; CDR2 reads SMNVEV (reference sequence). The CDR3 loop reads CASSFEGGLETQYF. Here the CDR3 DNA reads TGTGCCAGCAGTTTTGAGGGGGGGCTGGAGACCCAGTACTTC.

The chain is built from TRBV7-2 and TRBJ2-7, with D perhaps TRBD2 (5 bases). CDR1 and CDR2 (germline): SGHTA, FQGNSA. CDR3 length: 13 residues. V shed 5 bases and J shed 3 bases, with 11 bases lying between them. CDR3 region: CASSKGLIYEQYF. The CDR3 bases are TGTGCCAGCAGCAAAGGACTGATCTACGAGCAGTACTTC.

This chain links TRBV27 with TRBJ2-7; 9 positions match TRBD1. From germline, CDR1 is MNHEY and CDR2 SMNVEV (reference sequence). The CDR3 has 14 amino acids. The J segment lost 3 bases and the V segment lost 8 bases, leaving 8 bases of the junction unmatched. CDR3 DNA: TGTGCCAGCGGAAAAGGGACAGGGCGCTACGAGCAGTACTTC. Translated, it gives CASGKGTGRYEQYF.

The CDR3 loop is CASSLARGRGEQYF. CDR3 in DNA: TGTGCCAGCAGTTTGGCCCGGGGAAGAGGCGAGCAGTACTTC. The chain joins TRBV12-3 or TRBV12-4 to TRBJ2-7, with D perhaps TRBD2 (5 bases). V was cut by 3 bases and J by 6 bases, with 15 bases left in between. The CDR3 has 14 residues.

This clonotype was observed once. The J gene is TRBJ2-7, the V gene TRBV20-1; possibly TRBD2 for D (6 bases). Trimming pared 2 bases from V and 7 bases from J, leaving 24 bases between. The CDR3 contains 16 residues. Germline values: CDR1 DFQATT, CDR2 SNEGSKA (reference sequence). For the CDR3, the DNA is TGCAGTGCTAGATCCCCTGAAATAGCGGACCCTTTTGAGCAGTACTTC. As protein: CSARSPEIADPFEQYF.

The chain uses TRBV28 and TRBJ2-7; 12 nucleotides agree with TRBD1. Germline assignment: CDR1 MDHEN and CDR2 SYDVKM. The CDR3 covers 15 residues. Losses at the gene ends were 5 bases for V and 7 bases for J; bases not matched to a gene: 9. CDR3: CASSPSGQGAEEQYF. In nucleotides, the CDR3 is TGTGCCAGCAGTCCCTCGGGACAGGGGGCGGAAGAGCAGTACTTC.

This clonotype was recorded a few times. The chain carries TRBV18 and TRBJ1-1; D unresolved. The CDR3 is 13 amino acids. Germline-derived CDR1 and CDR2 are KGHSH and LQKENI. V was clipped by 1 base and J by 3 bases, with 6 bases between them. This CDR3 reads CASSPQADTEAFF. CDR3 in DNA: TGTGCCAGCTCACCACAGGCAGACACTGAAGCTTTCTTT.

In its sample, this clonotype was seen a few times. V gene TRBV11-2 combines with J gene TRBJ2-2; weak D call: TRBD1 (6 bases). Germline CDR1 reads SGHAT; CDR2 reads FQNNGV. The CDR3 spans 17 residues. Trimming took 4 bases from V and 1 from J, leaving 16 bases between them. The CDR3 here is CASSWTLQGQNTGELFF. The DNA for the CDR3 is TGTGCCAGCAGCTGGACTCTACAGGGACAGAACACCGGGGAGCTGTTTTTT.

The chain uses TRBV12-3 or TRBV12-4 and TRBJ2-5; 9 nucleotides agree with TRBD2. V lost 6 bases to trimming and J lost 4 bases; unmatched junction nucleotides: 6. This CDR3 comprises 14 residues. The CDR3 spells CASSRAGGGETQYF. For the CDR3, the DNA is TGTGCCAGCAGCCGAGCGGGGGGAGGAGAGACCCAGTACTTC.

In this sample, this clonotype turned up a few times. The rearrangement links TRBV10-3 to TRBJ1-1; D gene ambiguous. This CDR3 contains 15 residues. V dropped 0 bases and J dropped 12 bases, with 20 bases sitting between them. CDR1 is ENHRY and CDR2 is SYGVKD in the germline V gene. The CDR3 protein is CAISESNTEQARSFF. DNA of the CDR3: TGTGCCATCAGTGAGTCAAACACAGAGCAGGCTCGGTCTTTCTTT.

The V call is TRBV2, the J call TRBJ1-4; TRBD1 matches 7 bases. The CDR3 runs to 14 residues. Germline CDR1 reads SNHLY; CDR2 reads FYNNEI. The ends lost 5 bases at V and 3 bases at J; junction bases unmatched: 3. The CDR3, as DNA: TGTGCCAGCAGTTGGGGACAGTCTAATGAAAAACTGTTTTTT. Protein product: CASSWGQSNEKLFF.

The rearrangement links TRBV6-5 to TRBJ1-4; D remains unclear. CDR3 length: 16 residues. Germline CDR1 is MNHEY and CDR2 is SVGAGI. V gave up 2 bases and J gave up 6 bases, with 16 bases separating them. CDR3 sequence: CASSYSLDSAYEKLFF. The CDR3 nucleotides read TGTGCCAGCAGTTACAGTCTCGACTCGGCCTATGAAAAACTGTTTTTT.

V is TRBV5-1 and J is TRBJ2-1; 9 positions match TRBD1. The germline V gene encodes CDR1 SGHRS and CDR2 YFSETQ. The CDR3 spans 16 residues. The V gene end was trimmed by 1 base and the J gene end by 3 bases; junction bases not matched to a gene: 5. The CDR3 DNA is TGCGCCAGCAGCTTGATAGCGACAGGGGGCTACAATGAGCAGTTCTTC. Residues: CASSLIATGGYNEQFF.